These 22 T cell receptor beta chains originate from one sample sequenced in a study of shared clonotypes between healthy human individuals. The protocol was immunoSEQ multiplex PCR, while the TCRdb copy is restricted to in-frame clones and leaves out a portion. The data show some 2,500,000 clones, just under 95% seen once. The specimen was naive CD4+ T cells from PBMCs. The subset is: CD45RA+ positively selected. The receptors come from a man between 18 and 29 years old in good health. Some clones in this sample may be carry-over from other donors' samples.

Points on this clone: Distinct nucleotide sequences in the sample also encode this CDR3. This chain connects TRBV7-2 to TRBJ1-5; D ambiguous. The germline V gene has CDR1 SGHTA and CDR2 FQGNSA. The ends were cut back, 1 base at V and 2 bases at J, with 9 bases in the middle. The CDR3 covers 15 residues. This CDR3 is CASSLVVGGNQPQHF. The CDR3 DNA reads TGTGCCAGCAGCTTAGTGGTGGGAGGCAATCAGCCCCAGCATTTT. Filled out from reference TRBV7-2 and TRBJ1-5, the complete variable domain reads GAGVSQSPSNKVTEKGKDVELRCDPISGHTALYWYRQSLGQGLEFLIYFQGNSAPDKSGLPSDRFSAERTGGSVSTLTIQRTQQEDSAVYLCASSLVVGGNQPQHFGDGTRLSIL.

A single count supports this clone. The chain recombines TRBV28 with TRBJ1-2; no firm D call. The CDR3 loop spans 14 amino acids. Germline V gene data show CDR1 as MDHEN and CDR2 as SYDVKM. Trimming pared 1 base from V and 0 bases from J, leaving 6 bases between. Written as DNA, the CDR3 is TGTGCCAGCAGTTTATATACGGCTAACTATGGCTACACCTTC. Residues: CASSLYTANYGYTF.

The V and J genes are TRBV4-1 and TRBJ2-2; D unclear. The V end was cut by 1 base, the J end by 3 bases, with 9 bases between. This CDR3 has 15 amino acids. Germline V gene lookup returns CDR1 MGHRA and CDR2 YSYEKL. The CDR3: CASSQGSSHTGELFF. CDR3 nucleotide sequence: TGCGCCAGCAGCCAAGGCTCCAGTCACACCGGGGAGCTGTTTTTT.

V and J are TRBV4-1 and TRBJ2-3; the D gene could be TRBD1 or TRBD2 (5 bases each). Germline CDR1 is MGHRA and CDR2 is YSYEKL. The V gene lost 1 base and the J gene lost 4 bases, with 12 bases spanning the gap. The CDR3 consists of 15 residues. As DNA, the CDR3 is TGCGCCAGCAGCCAAGGGGAGAGGGGTGCAGATACGCAGTATTTT. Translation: CASSQGERGADTQYF.

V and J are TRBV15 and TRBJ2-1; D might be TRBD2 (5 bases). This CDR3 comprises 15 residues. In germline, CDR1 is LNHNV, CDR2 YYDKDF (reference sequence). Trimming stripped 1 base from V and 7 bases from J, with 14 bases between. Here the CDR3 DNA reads TGTGCCACCAGCAGAGTCCTGGTTCGAGGGAATGAGCAGTTCTTC. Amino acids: CATSRVLVRGNEQFF.

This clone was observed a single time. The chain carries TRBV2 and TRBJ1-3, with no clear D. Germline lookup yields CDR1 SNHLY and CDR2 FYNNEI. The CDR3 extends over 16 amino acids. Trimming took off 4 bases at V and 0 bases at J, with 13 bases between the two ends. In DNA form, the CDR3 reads TGTGCCAGCAGTGTTGAACCGCTCCTCTCTGGAAACACCATATATTTT. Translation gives CASSVEPLLSGNTIYF.

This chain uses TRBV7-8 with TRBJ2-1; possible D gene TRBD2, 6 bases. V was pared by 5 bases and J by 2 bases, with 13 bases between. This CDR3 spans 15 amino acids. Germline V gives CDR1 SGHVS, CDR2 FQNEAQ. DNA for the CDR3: TGTGCCAGCAGCCCCCGGGAGAGTACCTACAATGAGCAGTTCTTC. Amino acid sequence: CASSPRESTYNEQFF. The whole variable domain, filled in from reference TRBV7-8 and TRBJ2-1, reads GAGVSQSPRYKVAKRGQDVALRCDPISGHVSLFWYQQALGQGPEFLTYFQNEAQLDKSGLPSDRFFAERPEGSVSTLKIQRTQQEDSAVYLCASSPRESTYNEQFFGPGTRLTVL.

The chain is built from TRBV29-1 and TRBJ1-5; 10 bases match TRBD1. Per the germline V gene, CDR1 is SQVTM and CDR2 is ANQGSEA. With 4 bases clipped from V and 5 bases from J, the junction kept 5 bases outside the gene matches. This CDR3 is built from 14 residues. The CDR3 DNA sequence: TGCAGCGTTGTGGGACAGGGGCCCGATCAGCCCCAGCATTTT. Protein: CSVVGQGPDQPQHF.

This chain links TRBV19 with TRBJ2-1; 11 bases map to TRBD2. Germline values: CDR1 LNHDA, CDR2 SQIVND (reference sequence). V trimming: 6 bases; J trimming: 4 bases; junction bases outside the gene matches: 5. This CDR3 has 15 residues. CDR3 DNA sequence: TGTGCCAGTAGGACGACTAGCGGGACTTACAATGAGCAGTTCTTC. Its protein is CASRTTSGTYNEQFF.

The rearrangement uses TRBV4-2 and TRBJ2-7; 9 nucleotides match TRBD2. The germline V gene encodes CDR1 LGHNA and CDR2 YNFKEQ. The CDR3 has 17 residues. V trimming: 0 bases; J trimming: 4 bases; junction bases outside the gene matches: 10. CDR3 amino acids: CASSQESAGGMTYEQYF. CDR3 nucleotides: TGTGCCAGCAGCCAAGAGTCGGCGGGAGGGATGACTTACGAGCAGTACTTC.

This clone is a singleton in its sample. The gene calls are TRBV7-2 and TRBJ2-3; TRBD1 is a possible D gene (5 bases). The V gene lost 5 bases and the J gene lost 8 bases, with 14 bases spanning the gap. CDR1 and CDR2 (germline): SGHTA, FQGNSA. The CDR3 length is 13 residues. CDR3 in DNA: TGTGCCAGCAGCCCCGTCCTAGACAGTACGCAGTATTTT. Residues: CASSPVLDSTQYF.

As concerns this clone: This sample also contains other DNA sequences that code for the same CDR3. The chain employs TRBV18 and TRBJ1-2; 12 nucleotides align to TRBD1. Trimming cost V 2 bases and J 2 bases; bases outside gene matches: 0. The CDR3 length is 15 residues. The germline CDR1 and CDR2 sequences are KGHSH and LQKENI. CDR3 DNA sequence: TGTGCCAGCTCACCAGGGACAGGGGGCAACTATGGCTACACCTTC. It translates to CASSPGTGGNYGYTF.

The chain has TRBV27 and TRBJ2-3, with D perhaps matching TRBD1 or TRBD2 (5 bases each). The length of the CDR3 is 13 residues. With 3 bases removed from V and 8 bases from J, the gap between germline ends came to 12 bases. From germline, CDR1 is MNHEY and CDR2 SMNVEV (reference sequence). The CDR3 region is CASSLPGRGTQYF. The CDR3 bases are TGTGCCAGCAGTTTGCCAGGGAGAGGTACGCAGTATTTT.

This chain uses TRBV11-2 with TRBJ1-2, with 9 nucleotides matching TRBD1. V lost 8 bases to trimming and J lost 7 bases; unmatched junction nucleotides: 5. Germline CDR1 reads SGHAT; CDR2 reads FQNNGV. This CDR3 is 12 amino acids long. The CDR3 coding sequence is TGTGCCAGCCGGGACAGGGTTGGTGGCTACACCTTC. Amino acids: CASRDRVGGYTF.

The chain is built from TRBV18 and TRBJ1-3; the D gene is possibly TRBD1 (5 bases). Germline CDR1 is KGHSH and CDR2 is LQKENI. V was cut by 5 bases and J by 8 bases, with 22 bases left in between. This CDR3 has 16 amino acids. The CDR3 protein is CASSSTQAGLWDTIYF. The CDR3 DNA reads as TGTGCCAGCTCATCCACCCAGGCAGGGTTGTGGGACACCATATATTTT.

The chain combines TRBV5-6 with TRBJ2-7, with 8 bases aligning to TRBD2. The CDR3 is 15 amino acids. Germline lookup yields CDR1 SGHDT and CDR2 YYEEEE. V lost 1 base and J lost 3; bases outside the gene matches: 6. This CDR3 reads CASSLRGTSVYEQYF. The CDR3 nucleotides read TGTGCCAGCAGCTTGAGGGGGACTAGTGTCTACGAGCAGTACTTC.

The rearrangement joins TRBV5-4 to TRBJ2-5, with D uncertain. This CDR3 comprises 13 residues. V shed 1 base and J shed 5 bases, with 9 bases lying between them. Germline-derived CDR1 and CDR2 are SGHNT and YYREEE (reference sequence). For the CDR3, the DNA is TGTGCCAGCAGCTTGCGTGGCACGGAGACCCAGTACTTC. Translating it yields CASSLRGTETQYF.

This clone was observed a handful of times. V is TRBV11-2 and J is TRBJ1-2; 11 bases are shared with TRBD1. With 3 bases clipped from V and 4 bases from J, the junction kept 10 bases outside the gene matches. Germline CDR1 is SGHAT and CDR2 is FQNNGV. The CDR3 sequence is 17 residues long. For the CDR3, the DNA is TGTGCCAGCAGCTTCCGGGACAGGGGGTCTCGTGGCTATGGCTACACCTTC. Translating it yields CASSFRDRGSRGYGYTF. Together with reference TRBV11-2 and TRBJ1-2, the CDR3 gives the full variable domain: EAGVAQSPRYKIIEKRQSVAFWCNPISGHATLYWYQQILGQGPKLLIQFQNNGVVDDSQLPKDRFSAERLKGVDSTLKIQPAKLEDSAVYLCASSFRDRGSRGYGYTFGSGTRLTVV.

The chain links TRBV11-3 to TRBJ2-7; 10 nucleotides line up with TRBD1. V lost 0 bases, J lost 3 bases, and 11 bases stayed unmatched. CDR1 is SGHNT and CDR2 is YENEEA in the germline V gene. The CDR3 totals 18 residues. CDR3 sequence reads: CASSLDLSRDRGLYEQYF. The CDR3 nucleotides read TGTGCCAGCAGCTTAGACCTATCCCGGGACAGGGGACTCTACGAGCAGTACTTC.

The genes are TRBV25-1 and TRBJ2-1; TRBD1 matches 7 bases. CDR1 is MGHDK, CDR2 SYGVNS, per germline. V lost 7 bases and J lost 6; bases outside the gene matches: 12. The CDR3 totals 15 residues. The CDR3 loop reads CASMSRQGGVNEQFF. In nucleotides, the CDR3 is TGTGCCAGCATGTCGCGACAGGGTGGGGTCAATGAGCAGTTCTTC.

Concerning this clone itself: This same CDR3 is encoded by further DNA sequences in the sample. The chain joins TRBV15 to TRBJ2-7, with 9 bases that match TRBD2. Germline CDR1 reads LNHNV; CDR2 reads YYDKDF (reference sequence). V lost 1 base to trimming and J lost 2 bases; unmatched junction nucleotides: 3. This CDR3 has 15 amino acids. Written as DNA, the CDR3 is TGTGCCACCAGCAGAGGACTAGCGGCCACCTACGAGCAGTACTTC. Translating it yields CATSRGLAATYEQYF.

The CDR3, as DNA: TGCGCCAGCAGTGAGACCGTAGCGGGAGGGTCGAATGAGCAGTTCTTC. This codes for CASSETVAGGSNEQFF. The chain joins TRBV10-2 to TRBJ2-1; 11 bases line up with TRBD2. The germline V gene has CDR1 WSHSY and CDR2 SAAADI. This CDR3 spans 16 amino acids. V trimming: 2 bases; J trimming: 7 bases; junction bases outside the gene matches: 7.